Below, 27 T cell receptor beta chains from the same sample are listed, as sequenced in a study of a mutant IDH1 vaccine in newly diagnosed glioma. Time point indicated: week 47, end of study. Vaccinated patients received 300 ug of mutant IDH1 20-mer peptide per dose, with topical imiquimod. Assay used: immunoSEQ multiplex PCR; TCRdb lists only in-frame clones, some missing. Here the sample spans 30,000 to 40,000 clones, about nine tenths being singletons. Antigen specificity for these receptors is unknown. The source material was PBMCs, sampled from a glioma patient whose treatment included an IDH1 peptide vaccine. The receptors were sampled from a middle-aged woman with glioma.

The genes are TRBV20-1 and TRBJ1-2; D is uncertain. CDR3 size: 11 residues. With 6 bases removed from V and 8 bases from J, the gap between germline ends came to 13 bases. In germline, CDR1 is DFQATT, CDR2 SNEGSKA (reference sequence). The CDR3 sequence: CSAQTVGGYTF. CDR3 DNA: TGCAGTGCGCAGACGGTAGGGGGCTACACCTTC.

This sequence joins TRBV2 and TRBJ1-5; D is unresolved. The CDR3 is 13 residues long. Germline assignment: CDR1 SNHLY and CDR2 FYNNEI. Trimming removed 4 bases from V and 4 bases from J, with 8 bases in between. The CDR3 region is CASSVGTNQPQHF. CDR3 bases: TGTGCCAGCAGTGTGGGTACGAATCAGCCCCAGCATTTT.

The J gene is TRBJ2-5, the V gene TRBV2; D is perhaps TRBD1 (6 bases). Germline-derived CDR1 and CDR2 are SNHLY and FYNNEI. Trimming removed 6 bases from V and 1 base from J, with 12 bases in between. The CDR3 runs to 14 residues. The CDR3 here is CASRADRSQETQYF. The CDR3 region has the DNA TGTGCCAGCAGGGCTGACAGGAGCCAAGAGACCCAGTACTTC.

The V and J genes are TRBV27 and TRBJ1-2; 9 nucleotides align to TRBD1. With V trimmed by 7 bases and J by 8 bases, 8 bases remained unmatched. The CDR3 is 13 residues long. CDR1 MNHEY and CDR2 SMNVEV come from the germline V gene (reference sequence). The CDR3 spells CASMGDRVYGYTF. As DNA, the CDR3 is TGTGCCAGCATGGGGGACAGGGTATACGGCTACACCTTC.

This clone was picked up a small number of times. The chain couples TRBV4-1 to TRBJ2-2; no definite D call. Germline V gene sequence: CDR1 MGHRA, CDR2 YSYEKL. The CDR3 totals 14 residues. The V and J ends lost 2 bases and 6 bases respectively, with 10 bases between them. In DNA form, the CDR3 reads TGCGCCAGCAGCCAATCGCGTAAGGCCGGGGAGCTGTTTTTT. The encoded protein is CASSQSRKAGELFF.

This chain uses TRBV5-4 with TRBJ1-4; 8 nucleotides line up with TRBD1. The germline gives CDR1 SGHNT, CDR2 YYREEE (reference sequence). The CDR3 is 15 amino acids. V gave up 4 bases and J gave up 3 bases; unmatched junction bases: 5. CDR3 loop: CASSTGQGSNEKLFF. Here the CDR3 DNA reads TGTGCCAGCAGCACCGGACAGGGATCTAATGAAAAACTGTTTTTT.

This clone was seen just once. CDR3 protein: CASSVIPPGQGHSPLHF. Here the CDR3 DNA reads TGTGCCAGCAGTGTTATTCCGCCGGGACAGGGACATTCACCCCTCCACTTT. This chain joins TRBV25-1 and TRBJ1-6; 9 bases align to TRBD1. CDR1 MGHDK and CDR2 SYGVNS come from the germline V gene. The CDR3 is 17 residues long. V dropped 4 bases and J dropped 8; count of bases not matched to a gene: 12.

The chain combines TRBV19 with TRBJ2-3; a weak D match, TRBD1 (6 bases). CDR1 and CDR2 (germline): LNHDA, SQIVND (reference sequence). The CDR3 has 13 amino acids. V lost 5 bases to trimming and J lost 3 bases, with 9 bases between them. CDR3 loop: CASSVRGTDTQYF. The DNA for the CDR3 is TGTGCCAGTAGTGTCAGGGGAACAGATACGCAGTATTTT.

A single count supports this clone. The chain recombines TRBV4-3 with TRBJ2-1; 9 positions agree with TRBD2. CDR1 and CDR2 from the germline V gene are LGHNA and YSLEER. The trim removed 4 bases at V and 4 bases at J, leaving 5 bases unmatched. This CDR3 region has 15 residues. CDR3 nucleotide sequence: TGCGCCAGCAGCCTCGCGGGGGGGCTTTACAATGAGCAGTTCTTC. Encoded protein: CASSLAGGLYNEQFF.

The gene calls are TRBV4-1 and TRBJ1-4; perhaps TRBD1 as D (6 bases). Germline CDR1 is MGHRA and CDR2 is YSYEKL. The CDR3 loop spans 15 amino acids. The V end was cut by 2 bases, the J end by 8 bases, with 15 bases between. CDR3 bases: TGCGCCAGCAGCCAAAGGGGGACTTCGGGGGAAAAACTGTTTTTT. Its translation: CASSQRGTSGEKLFF.

The gene calls are TRBV2 and TRBJ2-7; 10 bases fit TRBD1. V was pared by 7 bases and J by 4 bases, with 10 bases of the junction left unmatched. Germline V gives CDR1 SNHLY, CDR2 FYNNEI. This CDR3 is built from 15 residues. The CDR3 spells CASTTSRGQGYEQYF. CDR3 sequence (DNA): TGTGCCAGCACCACCTCCCGGGGACAGGGGTACGAGCAGTACTTC.

This clone appeared a few times. The chain couples TRBV4-1 to TRBJ1-1; tentatively, D is TRBD1 (5 bases). Deletions cut 8 bases from V and 4 bases from J, with 11 bases between. This CDR3 comprises 12 residues. CDR1 MGHRA and CDR2 YSYEKL come from the germline V gene. The CDR3 is CASGAHGTEAFF. DNA for the CDR3: TGCGCCAGCGGGGCGCACGGCACTGAAGCTTTCTTT.

There are a few counts of this clone. The gene calls are TRBV30 and TRBJ1-5; D possibly corresponds to TRBD1 (6 bases). The CDR3 is 18 amino acids. The germline V and J ends were trimmed by 1 base and 2 bases, with 21 bases remaining between them. Germline V gives CDR1 GTSNPN, CDR2 SVGIG (reference sequence). In DNA form, the CDR3 reads TGTGCCTGGAGTGCTTCTCGATCGAGGACAGTGGGCAATCAGCCCCAGCATTTT. Translation gives CAWSASRSRTVGNQPQHF.

The V and J genes are TRBV5-6 and TRBJ1-2, with no clear D. The length of the CDR3 is 12 residues. Germline CDR1 and CDR2: SGHDT and YYEEEE. Trimming shortened V by 4 bases and J by 8 bases, and 12 bases separated the two germline ends. The CDR3 loop is CASSPDGEGYTF. CDR3 in DNA: TGTGCCAGCAGCCCGGACGGTGAGGGCTACACCTTC.

V usage is TRBV19 and J usage is TRBJ1-2; D call uncertain. The V end was cut by 1 base, the J end by 5 bases, with 8 bases between. The length of the CDR3 is 13 residues. Germline-derived CDR1 and CDR2 are LNHDA and SQIVND (reference sequence). The DNA for the CDR3 is TGTGCCAGTAGTATAGGGGCACGATATGGCTACACCTTC. Its translation: CASSIGARYGYTF.

The chain carries TRBV4-3 and TRBJ2-4; no clear D. The V end lost 3 bases, the J end lost 8 bases, and 17 bases lay between the germline ends. The V gene's germline CDR1 is LGHNA and CDR2 YSLEER. The CDR3 contains 15 residues. Written as DNA, the CDR3 is TGCGCCAGCAGCCAGGTCCTTGGCAGTCTTGACATTCAGTACTTC. The encoded protein is CASSQVLGSLDIQYF.

V is TRBV18 and J is TRBJ1-4; the D gene is possibly TRBD1 (6 bases). Trimming cost V 1 base and J 2 bases, with 26 bases left between them. The germline V gene encodes CDR1 KGHSH and CDR2 LQKENI. The CDR3 spans 21 residues. CDR3 coding DNA: TGTGCCAGCTCACCACAAGCGGCTACAGGGTATGGCTTAAGGACTAATGAAAAACTGTTTTTT. It specifies CASSPQAATGYGLRTNEKLFF.

The chain joins TRBV29-1 to TRBJ2-7; TRBD1 aligns across 10 bases. V shed 4 bases, J shed 4 bases, and the junction held 7 bases outside the gene matches. This CDR3 is built from 14 residues. Germline assignment: CDR1 SQVTM and CDR2 ANQGSEA. The CDR3 DNA is TGCAGCGTTGCCCCCGACAGGGGGCCTTACGAGCAGTACTTC. It codes for CSVAPDRGPYEQYF.

This chain links TRBV6-4 with TRBJ2-7; D ambiguous. The V end was cut by 4 bases, the J end by 6 bases, with 16 bases between. This CDR3 has 14 residues. Germline V gene lookup returns CDR1 MRHNA and CDR2 SNTAGT. The CDR3 region is CASSAFGGGSEQYF. The CDR3 bases are TGTGCCAGCAGTGCGTTCGGCGGCGGTAGCGAGCAGTACTTC.

The genes are TRBV9 and TRBJ2-2; 7 nucleotides match TRBD2. Germline loops: CDR1 SGDLS, CDR2 YYNGEE. The CDR3 spans 16 residues. The ends lost 0 bases at V and 1 base at J; junction bases unmatched: 3. The DNA of the CDR3 is TGTGCCAGCAGCGTAGTCCCTAGCGGGAACACCGGGGAGCTGTTTTTT. It translates to CASSVVPSGNTGELFF.

The V call is TRBV2, the J call TRBJ2-1, with D possibly TRBD2 on 6 matching bases. Trimming removed 6 bases at V and 7 bases at J, with 10 bases between. The CDR3 is 12 residues long. Per the germline V gene, CDR1 is SNHLY and CDR2 is FYNNEI. The chain's CDR3 is CASRLGGNEQFF. The CDR3, as DNA: TGTGCCAGCAGGCTGGGGGGAAATGAGCAGTTCTTC.

The chain carries TRBV5-1 and TRBJ2-2; TRBD2 matches 9 bases. Germline trimming cut 1 base from V and 4 bases from J; bases unmatched to any gene: 2. The CDR3 is 15 amino acids. CDR1 and CDR2 from the germline V gene are SGHRS and YFSETQ. The CDR3 spells CASSLTSGLTGELFF. The CDR3 DNA follows: TGCGCCAGCAGCTTGACTAGCGGGCTCACCGGGGAGCTGTTTTTT.

This clone was counted only a few times. The chain combines TRBV4-1 with TRBJ1-4; D not resolved. CDR3 size: 17 residues. Germline CDR1 and CDR2: MGHRA and YSYEKL. The V and J ends lost 0 bases and 0 bases respectively, with 11 bases between them. Written as DNA, the CDR3 is TGCGCCAGCAGCCAAGATCCACGGAGGTCAACTAATGAAAAACTGTTTTTT. Translation gives CASSQDPRRSTNEKLFF.

V usage is TRBV6-5 and J usage is TRBJ1-3, with D uncertain. CDR1 is MNHEY and CDR2 is SVGAGI in the germline V gene. Trimming pared 0 bases from V and 3 bases from J, leaving 12 bases between. The CDR3 covers 16 residues. For the CDR3, the DNA is TGTGCCAGCAGTTACTCACGCAGGCAAGGTGGAAACACCATATATTTT. It encodes CASSYSRRQGGNTIYF.

The chain uses TRBV29-1 and TRBJ1-2; a possible D gene is TRBD1 (6 bases). Germline V lookup: CDR1 SQVTM, CDR2 ANQGSEA. The CDR3 has 12 amino acids. Trimming left V 4 bases short and J 3 bases short, with 9 bases between. For the CDR3, the DNA is TGCAGCGTTGCAGGGGAGGACTATGGCTACACCTTC. Translation gives CSVAGEDYGYTF.

The CDR3 loop is CASSLYTESIYGYTF. The CDR3 DNA sequence: TGTGCCAGCAGCTTGTACACCGAAAGTATCTATGGCTACACCTTC. The rearrangement uses TRBV5-5 and TRBJ1-2; D ambiguous. V was shortened by 1 base and J by 4 bases, with 14 bases between the two germline ends. The germline CDR1 and CDR2 sequences are SGHKS and YYEKEE (reference sequence). This CDR3 contains 15 residues. Full variable domain (outside the CDR3, taken from reference TRBV5-5 and TRBJ1-2): DAGVTQSPTHLIKTRGQQVTLRCSPISGHKSVSWYQQVLGQGPQFIFQYYEKEERGRGNFPDRFSARQFPNYSSELNVNALLLGDSALYLCASSLYTESIYGYTFGSGTRLTVV.

The rearrangement joins TRBV5-1 to TRBJ1-1; 7 positions match TRBD1. The CDR3 has 16 amino acids. The germline CDR1 and CDR2 sequences are SGHRS and YFSETQ. V shed 4 bases, J shed 3 bases, and the junction held 12 bases outside the gene matches. The CDR3 loop is CASSPRQGLMDTEAFF. The CDR3 nucleotides read TGCGCCAGCAGCCCTCGACAGGGTTTGATGGACACTGAAGCTTTCTTT. Full variable domain (rest looked up from reference TRBV5-1 and TRBJ1-1): KAGVTQTPRYLIKTRGQQVTLSCSPISGHRSVSWYQQTPGQGLQFLFEYFSETQRNKGNFPGRFSGRQFSNSRSEMNVSTLELGDSALYLCASSPRQGLMDTEAFFGQGTRLTVV.